This T cell receptor beta chain was identified during a study of T cell repertoires in cytomegalovirus infection. Study as a whole: TCR beta signatures that were public indicated CMV infection and matching HLA type.

This clonotype was counted many times. Antigen unknown. V was cut by 3 bases and J by 0 bases, with 9 bases left in between. From germline, CDR1 is SGHAT and CDR2 FQNNGV. This CDR3 is 16 amino acids long. Broader study findings: There were HLA-C-restricted CMV-specific TCR beta clonotypes dominating the ex vivo response. There were carriers of CMV plus the relevant HLA, and cumulative public TCR beta family frequency identified them.

TCRdb re-called the reads with MiXCR, one entry per CDR3 protein. Of a few hundred thousand distinct CDR3 sequences in the sample, 26% were seen once. The chain recombines TRBV11-2 with TRBJ1-6; no firm D call. The TCR comes from a human donor in good health (CMV status not recorded). Some clones in this sample may be carry-over from other donors' samples. The sample comprised PBMCs. The CDR3 loop is CASSFIKSSYNSPLHF. CDR3 bases: TGTGCCAGCAGCTTTATAAAGAGCTCCTATAATTCACCCCTCCACTTT.